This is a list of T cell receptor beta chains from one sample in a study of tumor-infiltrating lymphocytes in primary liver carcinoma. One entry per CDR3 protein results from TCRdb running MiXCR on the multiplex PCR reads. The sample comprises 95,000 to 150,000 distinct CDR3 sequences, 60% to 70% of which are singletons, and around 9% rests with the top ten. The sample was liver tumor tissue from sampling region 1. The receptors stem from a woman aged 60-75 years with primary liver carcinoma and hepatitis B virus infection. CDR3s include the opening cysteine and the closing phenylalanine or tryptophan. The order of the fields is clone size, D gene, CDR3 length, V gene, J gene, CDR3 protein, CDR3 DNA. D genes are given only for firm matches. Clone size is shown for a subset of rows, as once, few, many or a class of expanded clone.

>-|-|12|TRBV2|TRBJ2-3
CASSTGADRQYF
TGCGCCAGCAGTACGGGGGCAGATAGGCAGTATTTT
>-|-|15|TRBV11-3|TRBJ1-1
CAGWGPGQFGTEAFF
TGTGCCGGCTGGGGCCCGGGTCAGTTCGGCACTGAAGCTTTCTTT
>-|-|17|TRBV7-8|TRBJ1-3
CASSLAFRGASGNTICF
TGTGCCAGCAGTTTAGCGTTTCGGGGGGCCTCTGGAAACACCATATGTTTT
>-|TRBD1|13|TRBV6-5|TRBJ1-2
CASSHARGLDYTF
TGTGCCAGCAGTCACGCGAGGGGGCTTGACTACACCTTC
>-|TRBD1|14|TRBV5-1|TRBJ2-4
CASSLTGQGGVQYF
TGCGCCAGCAGCCTGACAGGACAGGGCGGCGTTCAGTACTTC
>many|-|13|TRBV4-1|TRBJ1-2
CASSQDGYEGYTF
TGCGCCAGCAGCCAAGACGGGTATGAGGGCTACACCTTC
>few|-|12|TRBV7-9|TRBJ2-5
CASSLVEETQYF
TGTGCCAGCAGCTTGGTGGAAGAGACCCAGTACTTC
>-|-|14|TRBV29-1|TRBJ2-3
CSVGNRTLTDSQYF
TGCAGCGTTGGAAACAGGACCCTCACAGATTCGCAGTATTTT
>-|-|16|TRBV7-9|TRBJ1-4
CASSPPLGSSNGKLFF
TGTGCCAGCAGCCCGCCCTTGGGGTCCAGTAATGGAAAACTGTTTTTT
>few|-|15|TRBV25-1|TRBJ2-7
CASSPVGPFSYEQYF
TGTGCCAGCAGTCCCGTAGGGCCCTTCTCCTACGAGCAGTACTTC
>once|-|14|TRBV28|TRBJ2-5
CASSSNRRQETQYF
TGTGCCAGCAGTTCGAACAGGCGCCAAGAGACCCAGTACTTC
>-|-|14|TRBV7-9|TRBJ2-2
CTSSLGSNTGELFF
TGTACCAGCAGCCTGGGCTCGAACACCGGGGAGCTGTTTTTT
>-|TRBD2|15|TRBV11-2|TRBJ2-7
CASTREVDGSYKQYF
TGTGCCAGCACGCGGGAGGTAGATGGATCCTACAAGCAGTACTTC
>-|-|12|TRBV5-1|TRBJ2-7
CASSGHTYEQYF
TGCGCCAGCAGTGGGCACACCTACGAGCAGTACTTC
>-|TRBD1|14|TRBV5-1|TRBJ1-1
CASTIQGLNTEAFF
TGCGCCAGCACCATACAGGGGTTAAACACTGAAGCTTTCTTT
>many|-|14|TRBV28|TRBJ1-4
CASSLSGNNEKLFF
TGTGCCAGCAGTTTGTCGGGGAATAATGAAAAACTGTTTTTT
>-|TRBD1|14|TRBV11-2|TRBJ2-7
CASSRTGDSYGLYF
TGTGCGAGCAGCAGAACAGGGGATAGCTACGGGCTGTATTTC
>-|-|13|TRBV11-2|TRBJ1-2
CASDQDRSLGYTF
TGTGCCAGCGACCAGGATAGGTCCCTTGGCTACACCTTC
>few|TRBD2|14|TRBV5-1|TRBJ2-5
CASSLTSGRETQYF
TGCGCCAGCAGCTTGACTAGCGGGAGGGAGACCCAGTACTTC
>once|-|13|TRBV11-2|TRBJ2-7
CASSAAGVYEQYF
TGTGCCAGCAGCGCTGCTGGGGTCTACGAGCAGTACTTC
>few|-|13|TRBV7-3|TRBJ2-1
CASSLTVRDEQFF
TGTGCCAGCAGCTTAACGGTTAGGGATGAGCAGTTCTTC
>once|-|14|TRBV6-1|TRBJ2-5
CASIRTALQETQYF
TGTGCCAGCATTAGGACAGCCCTTCAAGAGACCCAGTACTTC
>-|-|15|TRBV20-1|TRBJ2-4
CSARDSTDAKNIQYF
TGCAGTGCTAGAGATTCGACTGACGCCAAAAACATTCAGTACTTC
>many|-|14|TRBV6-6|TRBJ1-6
CASSYRGEDSPLHF
TGTGCCAGCAGTTACAGGGGAGAGGATTCACCCCTCCACTTT
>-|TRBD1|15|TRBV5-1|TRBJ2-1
CASSRNIGTGNEHFF
TGCGCCAGCAGCAGAAACATAGGGACAGGGAATGAGCACTTCTTC
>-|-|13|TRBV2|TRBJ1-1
CASRVGLNTEAFF
TGTGCCAGCAGAGTGGGGTTGAACACTGAAGCTTTCTTT
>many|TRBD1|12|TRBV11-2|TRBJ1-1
CASSLGTGEAFF
TGTGCCAGCAGCTTAGGGACAGGTGAAGCTTTCTTT
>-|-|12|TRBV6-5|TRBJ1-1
CASSHLGREAFF
TGTGCCAGTAGTCATTTGGGGCGGGAAGCTTTCTTT
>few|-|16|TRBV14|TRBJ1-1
CASSRSGYGGNTEAFF
TGTGCCAGCAGCCGATCAGGGTACGGTGGGAACACTGAAGCTTTCTTT
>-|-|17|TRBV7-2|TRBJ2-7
CASSFGGSSSRVYEQYF
TGTGCCAGCAGCTTTGGCGGGTCCAGCTCGAGGGTCTACGAGCAGTACTTC
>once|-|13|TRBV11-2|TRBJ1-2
CASSRTLGSGYTF
TGTGCCAGCAGCAGGACTCTAGGGTCTGGCTACACCTTC
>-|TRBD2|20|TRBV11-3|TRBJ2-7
CVSSLSPSGRTIPGAYGQCF
TGTGTCAGCAGCTTAAGTCCTAGCGGGAGGACAATCCCTGGCGCCTACGGGCAGTGCTTC
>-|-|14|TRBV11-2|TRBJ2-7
CASSLEGKFYERHF
TGTGCCAGCAGCTTAGAGGGAAAATTTTACGAACGGCACTTC
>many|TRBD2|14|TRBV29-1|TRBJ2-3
CSGTLAGVADTQYF
TGCAGCGGCACCCTAGCGGGAGTCGCAGATACGCAGTATTTT
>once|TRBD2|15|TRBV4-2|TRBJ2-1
CANSLDRTSRNEQFF
TGTGCCAACAGCCTAGATAGGACTAGCCGCAATGAGCAGTTCTTC
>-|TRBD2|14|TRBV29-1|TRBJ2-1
CSVPASGRSGEQFF
TGCAGCGTTCCTGCTAGCGGGAGGTCGGGTGAGCAGTTCTTT
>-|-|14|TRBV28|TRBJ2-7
CASRRQTSSYEQYF
TGTGCCAGCAGAAGGCAGACCAGCTCCTACGAGCAGTACTTC
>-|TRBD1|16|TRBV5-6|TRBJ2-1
CAGSLWGTGYYNKQFF
TGTGCCGGCAGCCTGTGGGGGACAGGGTACTACAATAAGCAGTTCTTC
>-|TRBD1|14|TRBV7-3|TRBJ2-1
CASSPPGQQNEQFF
TGTGCCAGCAGCCCCCCGGGACAGCAGAATGAGCAGTTCTTC
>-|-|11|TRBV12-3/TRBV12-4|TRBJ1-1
CVSILRGEAFF
TGTGTCAGCATCCTACGGGGAGAAGCTTTCTTT
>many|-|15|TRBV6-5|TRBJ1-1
CASSPWTYSNTEAFF
TGTGCCAGCAGCCCCTGGACCTACTCAAACACTGAAGCTTTCTTT
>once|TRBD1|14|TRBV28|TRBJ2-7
CPSNPGQGSYEQYF
TGTCCCAGCAACCCAGGACAGGGCTCCTACGAGCAGTACTTC
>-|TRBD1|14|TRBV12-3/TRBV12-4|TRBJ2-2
CASSRTGDTGELSF
TGTGCCAGCAGCCGGACAGGAGACACCGGGGAGCTGTCTTTT
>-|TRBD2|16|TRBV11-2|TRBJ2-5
CASRPERGYRQETHYF
TGTGCCAGCAGGCCAGAGCGGGGTTATCGCCAAGAGACCCATTACTTC
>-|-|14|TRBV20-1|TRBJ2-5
CSARERTGSETQYF
TGCAGTGCTAGAGAGAGGACTGGCTCCGAGACCCAGTACTTC
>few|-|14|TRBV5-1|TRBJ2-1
CASSLGGTIGEQFF
TGCGCCAGCAGCTTGGGCGGGACCATCGGTGAGCAGTTCTTC
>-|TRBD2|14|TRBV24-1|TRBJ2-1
CATTAGGLGSAQFF
TGTGCCACCACCGCGGGGGGCTTAGGTAGTGCGCAGTTCTTC
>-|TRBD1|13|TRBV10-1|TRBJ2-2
CASTNRGIGELFF
TGCGCCAGCACGAACAGGGGCATCGGGGAGCTGTTTTTT
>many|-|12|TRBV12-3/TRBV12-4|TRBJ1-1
CASSDVWTEAFF
TGTGCCAGCAGTGACGTATGGACTGAAGCTTTCTTT
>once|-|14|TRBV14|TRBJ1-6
CVSSQFRGNSPLHF
TGTGTCAGCAGCCAATTCAGGGGAAATTCACCCCTCCATTTT
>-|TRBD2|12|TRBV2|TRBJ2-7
CASTLGGYEQYF
TGTGCCAGCACTTTGGGGGGGTACGAGCAGTACTTC
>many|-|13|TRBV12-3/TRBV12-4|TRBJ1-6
CASSLVWDSPLHF
TGTGCCAGCAGTTTAGTTTGGGATTCACCCCTCCACTTT
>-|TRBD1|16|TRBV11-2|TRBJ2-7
CASGSNLGQGFYEQYF
TGTGCCAGCGGCTCGAACCTGGGACAGGGGTTTTACGAGCAGTACTTC
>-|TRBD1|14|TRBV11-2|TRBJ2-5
CASSLDRGLKTQYF
TGTGCCAGCAGCTTGGACAGGGGCCTAAAGACCCAATACTTC
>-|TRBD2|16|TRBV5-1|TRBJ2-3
CASSFGGDLWTDTQYF
TGTGCCAGCAGCTTTGGGGGGGACCTCTGGACAGATACGCAGTATTTT
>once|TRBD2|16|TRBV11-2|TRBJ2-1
CASSPGLAGDYNEQSF
TGTGCCAGTAGCCCCGGGCTAGCGGGCGATTACAATGAACAGTCCTTC
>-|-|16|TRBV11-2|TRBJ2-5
CASSYSCGSGGETQYF
-
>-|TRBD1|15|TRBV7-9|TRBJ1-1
CASSQYRDRVTEAFF
TGTGCCAGCAGCCAATATCGGGACAGGGTCACTGAAGCTTTCTTT
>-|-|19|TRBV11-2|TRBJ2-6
CASSPGQFWTSSVASVLPF
TGTGCCAGCAGCCCGGGACAGTTCTGGACTAGCTCTGTGGCCAGCGTCCTGCCTTTC